The 29 T cell receptor beta chains presented below share a single source sample, sequenced in a study of shared clonotypes between healthy human individuals. Repertoires were generated with immunoSEQ multiplex PCR, while TCRdb's copy carries only in-frame clones and drops some. The table lists hundreds of thousands of clones, nearly 97% of them singletons, with around 0.11% in the top ten. Naive CD8 cells were CD45RO-negative, positively selected for CCR7, excluding terminally differentiated effector memory CD45RA+ cells. Material for sequencing was naive CD8+ T cells sorted from blood. These receptor sequences come from a woman younger than 45 in good health.

This sequence joins TRBV27 and TRBJ2-7, with D perhaps TRBD1 or TRBD2 (5 bases each). This CDR3 has 16 amino acids. The V gene lost 0 bases and the J gene lost 5 bases, with 17 bases spanning the gap. Germline CDR1 is MNHEY and CDR2 is SMNVEV (reference sequence). This CDR3 is CASSLSDGQLEDEQYF. CDR3 coding DNA: TGTGCCAGCAGTTTATCGGACGGACAATTGGAGGACGAGCAGTACTTC.

The chain couples TRBV28 to TRBJ2-7; 9 bases are a match to TRBD1. CDR1 MDHEN and CDR2 SYDVKM come from the germline V gene. The CDR3 is 15 amino acids. Losses at the gene ends were 8 bases for V and 3 bases for J; bases not matched to a gene: 11. The CDR3 region is CASVGVMDRGYEQYF. In DNA, the CDR3 is TGTGCCAGCGTTGGCGTCATGGACAGGGGCTACGAGCAGTACTTC.

The genes are TRBV27 and TRBJ2-7, with 7 bases aligning to TRBD1. Germline V gene data show CDR1 as MNHEY and CDR2 as SMNVEV (reference sequence). The CDR3 is 16 amino acids. The J segment lost 6 bases and the V segment lost 0 bases, leaving 11 bases of the junction unmatched. CDR3 amino acids: CASSLSRGTAVFEQYF. DNA of the CDR3: TGTGCCAGCAGTTTATCGAGAGGGACAGCCGTTTTCGAGCAGTACTTC.

The gene calls are TRBV2 and TRBJ1-1, with D uncertain. V dropped 0 bases and J dropped 9 bases, with 8 bases sitting between them. The CDR3 sequence is 12 residues long. Germline V gene data show CDR1 as SNHLY and CDR2 as FYNNEI. The CDR3 loop is CASSEAQKQAFF. The CDR3 DNA reads TGTGCCAGCAGTGAAGCGCAGAAACAAGCTTTCTTT.

The V call is TRBV7-3, the J call TRBJ2-5; D gene ambiguous. The CDR3 runs 13 residues. The germline CDR1 and CDR2 sequences are SGHTA and FQGTGA. Between the trimmed V and J ends, which lost 3 bases and 5 bases, there was a span of 10 bases. As DNA, the CDR3 is TGTGCCAGCAGCTTGGACCCGGAGGAGACCCAGTACTTC. It codes for CASSLDPEETQYF.

V is TRBV19 and J is TRBJ1-5, with D possibly TRBD1 on 5 matching bases. The CDR3 sequence is 14 residues long. Trimming shortened V by 2 bases and J by 3 bases, and 8 bases separated the two germline ends. Germline V gene sequence: CDR1 LNHDA, CDR2 SQIVND (reference sequence). The CDR3 sequence is CASSIRGYNQPQHF. The CDR3 DNA reads TGTGCCAGTAGTATAAGGGGCTACAATCAGCCCCAGCATTTT.

This clone was seen only a few times. The chain employs TRBV15 and TRBJ2-1; TRBD2 agrees at 7 bases. Germline-derived CDR1 and CDR2 are LNHNV and YYDKDF (reference sequence). The CDR3 spans 13 residues. The V segment lost 11 bases and the J segment 0 bases; nucleotides outside the gene matches: 4. The CDR3 here is CASRTSSYNEQFF. The CDR3 DNA sequence: TGTGCCTCGCGGACTAGCTCCTACAATGAGCAGTTCTTC.

The chain employs TRBV4-1 and TRBJ2-6; D not certain. Germline values: CDR1 MGHRA, CDR2 YSYEKL. V was pared by 1 base and J by 1 base, with 11 bases between. The CDR3 is made up of 17 amino acids. CDR3 protein: CASSQAPGRSGANVLTF. The DNA of the CDR3 is TGCGCCAGCAGCCAAGCTCCCGGGCGGTCTGGGGCCAACGTCCTGACTTTC.

The chain recombines TRBV6-1 with TRBJ2-7; 9 positions agree with TRBD1. The CDR3 is made up of 12 amino acids. From germline, CDR1 is MNHNS and CDR2 SASEGT. The V gene end was trimmed by 10 bases and the J gene end by 2 bases; junction bases not matched to a gene: 3. CDR3 DNA: TGTGCCACGGGACAGGGAACCTACGAGCAGTACTTC. Translation: CATGQGTYEQYF.

The rearrangement uses TRBV5-6 and TRBJ2-1, with 7 bases lining up with TRBD1. CDR3 length equals 13 residues. V was pared by 4 bases and J by 9 bases, with 7 bases of the junction left unmatched. The germline gives CDR1 SGHDT, CDR2 YYEEEE. The CDR3 DNA sequence: TGTGCCAGCAGCCCCACAGGGGCTGTTGAGCAGTTCTTC. Its translation: CASSPTGAVEQFF.

The chain links TRBV10-3 to TRBJ2-5; a possible D gene is TRBD1 (6 bases). The end of the DNA aligns better with TRBJ2-7, so the J call may be wrong. The CDR3 sequence is 13 residues long. Per germline, CDR1 ENHRY and CDR2 SYGVKD. The CDR3, as DNA: TGTGCCATCAGTGAGTCGAGGACAGCCGAGCAGTACTTC. Translation gives CAISESRTAEQYF.

The CDR3 here is CASRLTTGKVNTEAFF. CDR3 nucleotide sequence: TGTGCCAGTAGACTAACTACAGGGAAAGTGAACACTGAAGCTTTCTTT. This chain connects TRBV19 to TRBJ1-1, with D perhaps TRBD1 (6 bases). Trimming took 6 bases from V and 0 from J, leaving 17 bases between them. This CDR3 contains 16 residues. Germline CDR1 reads LNHDA; CDR2 reads SQIVND (reference sequence).

V gene TRBV28 combines with J gene TRBJ1-4; maybe TRBD1 (6 bases). The CDR3 is made up of 16 amino acids. Germline CDR1 MDHEN, CDR2 SYDVKM. V lost 4 bases and J lost 1, with 13 bases in between. CDR3 sequence: CASSSPPTGTNEKLFF. In DNA form, the CDR3 reads TGTGCCAGCAGTTCCCCCCCGACAGGAACTAATGAAAAACTGTTTTTT. The complete variable domain, with remaining parts taken from reference TRBV28 and TRBJ1-4, reads DVKVTQSSRYLVKRTGEKVFLECVQDMDHENMFWYRQDPGLGLRLIYFSYDVKMKEKGDIPEGYSVSREKKERFSLILESASTNQTSMYLCASSSPPTGTNEKLFFGSGTQLSVL.

This clone showed up just once. The rearrangement links TRBV2 to TRBJ2-3; 13 positions match TRBD2. The V gene's germline CDR1 is SNHLY and CDR2 FYNNEI. This CDR3 is 16 amino acids long. The V segment lost 10 bases and the J segment 3 bases; nucleotides outside the gene matches: 10. The CDR3 bases are TGTGCCACCACCCCACTAGCGGGAGGGCCTACAGATACGCAGTATTTT. Translating gives CATTPLAGGPTDTQYF.

This chain links TRBV19 with TRBJ1-5; 8 bases align to TRBD1. The V gene end was trimmed by 0 bases and the J gene end by 7 bases; junction bases not matched to a gene: 5. This CDR3 is built from 15 residues. CDR1 LNHDA and CDR2 SQIVND come from the germline V gene (reference sequence). DNA for the CDR3: TGTGCCAGTAGTATAGACAGGGGGCTAAGGCAGCCCCAGCATTTT. Translating it yields CASSIDRGLRQPQHF.

This clone was observed a single time. J is TRBJ2-7 and V is TRBV13; 9 nucleotides match TRBD2. The CDR3 consists of 16 residues. Germline CDR1 and CDR2: PRHDT and FYEKMQ (reference sequence). V was pared by 1 base and J by 5 bases, with 9 bases of the junction left unmatched. The CDR3 here is CASSLARGLAGNEQYF. The CDR3 bases are TGTGCCAGCAGCTTAGCTCGTGGCCTAGCGGGAAACGAGCAGTACTTC. Full variable domain (outside the CDR3, taken from reference TRBV13 and TRBJ2-7): AAGVIQSPRHLIKEKRETATLKCYPIPRHDTVYWYQQGPGQDPQFLISFYEKMQSDKGSIPDRFSAQQFSDYHSELNMSSLELGDSALYFCASSLARGLAGNEQYFGPGTRLTVT.

Comments on this clone: This CDR3 is also generated by other DNA sequences in the sample. This chain connects TRBV5-4 to TRBJ2-5, with D unclear. The CDR3 is made up of 13 amino acids. V lost 0 bases to trimming and J lost 3 bases, with 6 bases between them. Germline values: CDR1 SGHNT, CDR2 YYREEE (reference sequence). CDR3 nucleotides: TGTGCCAGCAGCTTGGTTGCGGAAGAGACCCAGTACTTC. As protein: CASSLVAEETQYF.

The gene calls are TRBV20-1 and TRBJ2-1; TRBD1 might be the D (5 bases). Germline V CDR1 and CDR2: DFQATT, SNEGSKA (reference sequence). The CDR3 totals 11 residues. V dropped 5 bases and J dropped 8 bases, with 10 bases sitting between them. The CDR3 coding sequence is TGCAGTGCTGCCAGGGCCGATGAGCAGTTCTTC. It yields the protein CSAARADEQFF.

The genes are TRBV9 and TRBJ2-1; 8 bases fit TRBD2. Trimming removed 0 bases from V and 5 bases from J; junction bases left unmatched: 7. The CDR3 sequence is 16 residues long. CDR1 and CDR2 from the germline V gene are SGDLS and YYNGEE. The CDR3 nucleotides are TGTGCCAGCAGCGTAGGTAGTAGCGGGACTAACAATGAGCAGTTCTTC. Translated, it gives CASSVGSSGTNNEQFF.

A note on this clone: This sample includes further DNA sequences coding for the same CDR3. This chain links TRBV13 with TRBJ2-7; D call uncertain. CDR3 length equals 12 residues. Trimming took 5 bases from V and 1 from J, leaving 6 bases between them. Germline V lookup: CDR1 PRHDT, CDR2 FYEKMQ (reference sequence). CDR3 in DNA: TGTGCCAGCAGCCCCGGGTCCTACGAGCAGTACTTC. Amino acid sequence: CASSPGSYEQYF.

The chain uses TRBV2 and TRBJ1-1; D is undetermined. CDR3 length: 15 amino acids. Germline V gives CDR1 SNHLY, CDR2 FYNNEI. V was trimmed by 0 bases and J by 1 base, leaving 9 bases between them. CDR3 coding DNA: TGTGCCAGCAGTGAAGCGAGTGCCGCGAACACTGAAGCTTTCTTT. It specifies CASSEASAANTEAFF.

The CDR3 coding sequence is TGTGCCAGCAGCTTGTCCGGCGGGAGTTTGTACGAGCAGTACTTC. Its translation is CASSLSGGSLYEQYF. V is TRBV5-6 and J is TRBJ2-7; 7 bases align to TRBD2. The CDR3 covers 15 residues. With V trimmed by 1 base and J by 4 bases, 8 bases remained unmatched. The germline V gene has CDR1 SGHDT and CDR2 YYEEEE.

V gene TRBV9 combines with J gene TRBJ2-2; no reliable D call. The CDR3 is 14 residues long. Germline CDR1 reads SGDLS; CDR2 reads YYNGEE. Trimming shortened V by 4 bases and J by 4 bases, and 11 bases separated the two germline ends. CDR3 sequence (DNA): TGTGCCAGCAGCTCTGGCCAACTCACCGGGGAGCTGTTTTTT. Translation: CASSSGQLTGELFF.

In the case of this clone: An end of the junction does not agree with germline; a read error may underlie this. The CDR3 nucleotides read TGCAGCGTGCCCGGGACAGGGGGCTCTGGGGCCAACGCCCTGACTTTC. Translation gives CSVPGTGGSGANALTF. This chain uses TRBV29-1 with TRBJ2-6, with 12 bases that match TRBD1. The germline V gene has CDR1 SQVTM and CDR2 ANQGSEA. This CDR3 is 16 amino acids long.

This clone has just a few counts. The chain carries TRBV15 and TRBJ1-1, with D hard to call. CDR1 is LNHNV, CDR2 YYDKDF, per germline (reference sequence). V dropped 2 bases and J dropped 3 bases, with 1 base sitting between them. There are 11 residues in the CDR3. The CDR3 nucleotides are TGTGCCACCAGCAGACACACTGAAGCTTTCTTT. Its protein is CATSRHTEAFF.

V and J are TRBV28 and TRBJ1-3, with unresolved D. Germline assignment: CDR1 MDHEN and CDR2 SYDVKM. The CDR3 sequence is 12 residues long. V gave up 7 bases and J gave up 2 bases, with 6 bases separating them. The CDR3 region is CASKPTGNTIYF. The CDR3 DNA reads TGTGCCAGCAAGCCTACTGGAAACACCATATATTTT.

CDR3 coding DNA: TGTGCCAGCAGTCGCAGGGGACAAGTCTACGAGCAGTACTTC. Its translation is CASSRRGQVYEQYF. V is TRBV27 and J is TRBJ2-7; a weak D match, TRBD1 (6 bases). Trimming took off 5 bases at V and 3 bases at J, with 14 bases between the two ends. CDR1 is MNHEY and CDR2 is SMNVEV in the germline V gene (reference sequence). This CDR3 has 14 amino acids.

The chain links TRBV28 to TRBJ2-1; D ambiguous. Germline CDR1 MDHEN, CDR2 SYDVKM. The CDR3 spans 12 residues. Trimming removed 1 base at V and 10 bases at J, with 8 bases between. CDR3 DNA sequence: TGTGCCAGCAGTTTATATCGTCCAGAGCAGTTCTTC. Translation gives CASSLYRPEQFF.

Only one count was recorded for this clone. V gene TRBV25-1 combines with J gene TRBJ2-7; 8 nucleotides align to TRBD2. This CDR3 contains 13 residues. V lost 3 bases to trimming and J lost 6 bases; unmatched junction nucleotides: 4. The V gene's germline CDR1 is MGHDK and CDR2 SYGVNS. CDR3: CASSESGSGEQYF. The CDR3, as DNA: TGTGCCAGCAGTGAGAGCGGGAGCGGCGAGCAGTACTTC.